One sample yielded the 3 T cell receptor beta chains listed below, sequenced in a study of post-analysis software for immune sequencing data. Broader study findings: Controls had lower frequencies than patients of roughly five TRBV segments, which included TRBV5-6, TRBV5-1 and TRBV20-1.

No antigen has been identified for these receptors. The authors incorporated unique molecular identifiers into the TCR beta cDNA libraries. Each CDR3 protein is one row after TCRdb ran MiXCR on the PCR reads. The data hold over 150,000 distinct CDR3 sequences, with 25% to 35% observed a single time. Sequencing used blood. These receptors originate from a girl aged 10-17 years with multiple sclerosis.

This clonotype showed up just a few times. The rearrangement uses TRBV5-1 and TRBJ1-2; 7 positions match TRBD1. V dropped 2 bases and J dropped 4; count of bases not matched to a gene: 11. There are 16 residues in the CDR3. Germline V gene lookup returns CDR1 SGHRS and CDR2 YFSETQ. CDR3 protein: CASSFLGRGPAYGYTF. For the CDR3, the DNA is TGCGCCAGCAGCTTTTTGGGAAGGGGGCCAGCCTATGGCTACACCTTC. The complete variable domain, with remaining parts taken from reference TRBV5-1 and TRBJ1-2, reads KAGVTQTPRYLIKTRGQQVTLSCSPISGHRSVSWYQQTPGQGLQFLFEYFSETQRNKGNFPGRFSGRQFSNSRSEMNVSTLELGDSALYLCASSFLGRGPAYGYTFGSGTRLTVV.

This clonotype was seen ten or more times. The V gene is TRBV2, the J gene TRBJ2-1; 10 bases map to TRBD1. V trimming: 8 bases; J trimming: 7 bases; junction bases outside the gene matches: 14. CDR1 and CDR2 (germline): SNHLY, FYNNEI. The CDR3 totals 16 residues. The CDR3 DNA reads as TGTGCCAGCTCGCACAATCCGGGACAGGGGAGGAATGAGCAGTTCTTC. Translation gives CASSHNPGQGRNEQFF.

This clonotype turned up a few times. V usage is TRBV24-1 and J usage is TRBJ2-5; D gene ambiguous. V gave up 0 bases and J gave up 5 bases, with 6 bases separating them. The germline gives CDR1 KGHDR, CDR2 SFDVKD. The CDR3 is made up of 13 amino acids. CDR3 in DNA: TGTGCCACCAGTGATTTGGAATTGGAGACCCAGTACTTC. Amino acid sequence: CATSDLELETQYF.